This TCR beta chain was profiled in a study of identifying expanded T cells in peripheral blood. The study's findings and limits: Across healthy donors, higher total template counts meant significantly greater roughly two-week count variance. Over two and four weeks, about 15 and 19 clones changed, versus around 1.3 between replicates.

No infections or other immune events were documented during collection. This CDR3 comprises 11 residues. Germline V gene data show CDR1 as SGHRS and CDR2 as YFSETQ. Trimming left V 0 bases short and J 10 bases short, with 7 bases between. The protocol was immunoSEQ multiplex PCR, while the TCRdb copy is restricted to in-frame clones and leaves out a portion. Found here are around 76,000 clones, 75% to 90% of them singletons; the top ten hold over 2.5%. As regards this clone: The antigen remains unidentified.

The chain has TRBV5-1 and TRBJ1-2; D is unresolved. The sample was blood. The receptor comes from a person aged 18 to 75 in good health. CDR3 loop: CASSLGQIYTF. The CDR3 nucleotides are TGCGCCAGCAGCTTGGGTCAGATCTACACCTTC.